The entry that follows covers one TCR beta chain sequence. The data originate from a study of blood T cell repertoires in COVID-19. Study background: Collection of acute and convalescent COVID-19 samples took place in the United States, Italy and Spain. Sample material is recorded as cDNA or gDNA derived from T cells, B-cell-depleted T cells, or PBMCs.

Authors' data handling: Estimation of nucleated cell counts was performed using reference gene primer amplification. Method: immunoSEQ multiplex PCR; TCRdb's copy keeps in-frame clones and lacks some. That table gives V, J and clone size, and the DNA gave D and trimming. The sample contains 150,000 to 200,000 clones, approximately 85% of which appear only once. The CDR3 spans 15 residues. Germline lookup yields CDR1 LGHDT and CDR2 YNNKEL (reference sequence). V was pared by 4 bases and J by 2 bases, with 8 bases of the junction left unmatched. This rearrangement joins TRBV3-1 (or the pseudogene TRBV3-2) to TRBJ2-7; 7 bases align to TRBD1. Source material: peripheral blood. The receptor's source is a woman older than 75 with acute or convalescent COVID-19. The CDR3 is CASSPGTDGAYEQYF. The DNA of the CDR3 is TGTGCCAGCAGCCCGGGGACAGACGGTGCCTACGAGCAGTACTTC.